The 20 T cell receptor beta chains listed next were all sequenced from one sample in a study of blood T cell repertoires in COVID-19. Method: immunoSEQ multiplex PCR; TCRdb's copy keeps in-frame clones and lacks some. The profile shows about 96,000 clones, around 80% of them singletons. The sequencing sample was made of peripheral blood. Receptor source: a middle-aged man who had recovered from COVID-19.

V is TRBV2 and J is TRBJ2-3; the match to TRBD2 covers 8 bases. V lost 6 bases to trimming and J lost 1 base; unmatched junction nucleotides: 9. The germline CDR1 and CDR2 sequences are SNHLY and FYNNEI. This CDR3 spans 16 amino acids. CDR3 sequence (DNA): TGTGCCAGCAGCTCAACGGGGGGGGCGCGCACAGATACGCAGTATTTT. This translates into CASSSTGGARTDTQYF.

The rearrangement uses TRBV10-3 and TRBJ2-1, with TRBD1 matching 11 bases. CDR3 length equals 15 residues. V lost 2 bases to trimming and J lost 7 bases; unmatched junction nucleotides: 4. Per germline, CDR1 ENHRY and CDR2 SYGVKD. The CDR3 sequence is CAISEAGQGANEQFF. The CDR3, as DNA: TGTGCCATCAGTGAGGCCGGACAGGGGGCAAATGAGCAGTTCTTC.

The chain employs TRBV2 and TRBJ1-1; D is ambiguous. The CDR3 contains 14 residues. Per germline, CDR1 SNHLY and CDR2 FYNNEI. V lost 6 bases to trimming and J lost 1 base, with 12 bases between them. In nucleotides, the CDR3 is TGTGCCAGCAGAATGGTAGTTCGGAACACTGAAGCTTTCTTT. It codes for CASRMVVRNTEAFF.

The CDR3 region is CASSDRDRGIYEQYF. The DNA of the CDR3 is TGTGCCAGCAGCGACCGGGACAGGGGAATATACGAGCAGTACTTC. This sequence joins TRBV9 and TRBJ2-7; 10 bases match TRBD1. Per germline, CDR1 SGDLS and CDR2 YYNGEE. The CDR3 spans 15 residues. The junction had 7 bases not matched to a gene; V was cut back by 3 bases and J by 4 bases.

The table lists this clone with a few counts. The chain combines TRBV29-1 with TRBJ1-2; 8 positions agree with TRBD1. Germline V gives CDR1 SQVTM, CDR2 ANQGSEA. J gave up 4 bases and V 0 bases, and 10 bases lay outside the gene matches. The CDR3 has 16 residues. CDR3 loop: CSVEDPDRVTPYGYTF. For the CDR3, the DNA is TGCAGCGTTGAAGACCCGGACAGGGTCACACCCTATGGCTACACCTTC.

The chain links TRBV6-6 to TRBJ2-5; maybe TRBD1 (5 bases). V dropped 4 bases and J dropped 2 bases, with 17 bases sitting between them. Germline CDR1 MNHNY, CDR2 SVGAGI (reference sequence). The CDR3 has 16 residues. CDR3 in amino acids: CASSLVQGRSQETQYF. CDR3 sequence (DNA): TGTGCCAGCAGTTTAGTGCAGGGTCGGAGTCAAGAGACCCAGTACTTC.

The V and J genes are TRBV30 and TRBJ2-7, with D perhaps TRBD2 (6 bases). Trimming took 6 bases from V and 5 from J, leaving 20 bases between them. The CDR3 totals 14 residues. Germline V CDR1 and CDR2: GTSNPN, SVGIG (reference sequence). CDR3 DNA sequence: TGTGCCTGCAAAGGCCTCGGGGGATCAAACGAGCAGTACTTC. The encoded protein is CACKGLGGSNEQYF.

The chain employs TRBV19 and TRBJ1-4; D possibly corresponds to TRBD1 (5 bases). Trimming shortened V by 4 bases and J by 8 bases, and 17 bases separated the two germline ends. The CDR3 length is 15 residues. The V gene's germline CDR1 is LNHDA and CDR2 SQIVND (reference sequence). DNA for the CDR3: TGTGCCAGTAGTACAACGGTGGGGAAGGGGGAAAAACTGTTTTTT. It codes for CASSTTVGKGEKLFF.

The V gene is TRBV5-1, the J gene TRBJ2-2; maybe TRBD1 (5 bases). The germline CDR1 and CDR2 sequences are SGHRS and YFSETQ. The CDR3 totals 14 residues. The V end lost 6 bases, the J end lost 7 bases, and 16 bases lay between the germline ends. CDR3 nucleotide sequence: TGCGCCAGCACCACGGAAGGGGCTTACGGGGAGCTGTTTTTT. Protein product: CASTTEGAYGELFF.

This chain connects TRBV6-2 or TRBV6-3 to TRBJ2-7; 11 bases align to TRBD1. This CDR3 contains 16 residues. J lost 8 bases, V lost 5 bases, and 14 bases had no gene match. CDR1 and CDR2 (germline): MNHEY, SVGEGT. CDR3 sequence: CASSPHSGTGGFKQYF. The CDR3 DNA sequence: TGTGCCAGCAGTCCCCACTCCGGGACAGGGGGTTTCAAGCAGTACTTC.

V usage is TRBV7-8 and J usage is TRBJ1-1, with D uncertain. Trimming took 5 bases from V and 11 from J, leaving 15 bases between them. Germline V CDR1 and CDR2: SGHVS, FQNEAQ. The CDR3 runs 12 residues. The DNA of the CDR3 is TGTGCCAGCAGCGCCGATCAGGCGAAGGCTTTCTTT. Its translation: CASSADQAKAFF.

This CDR3 is CASSFGAGHGYTF. As DNA, the CDR3 is TGTGCCAGCAGTTTCGGGGCGGGGCATGGCTACACCTTC. This chain uses TRBV12-3 or TRBV12-4 with TRBJ1-2; tentatively, D is TRBD1 (5 bases). V lost 3 bases and J 6 bases, leaving 11 bases between the germline ends. The CDR3 length is 13 residues.

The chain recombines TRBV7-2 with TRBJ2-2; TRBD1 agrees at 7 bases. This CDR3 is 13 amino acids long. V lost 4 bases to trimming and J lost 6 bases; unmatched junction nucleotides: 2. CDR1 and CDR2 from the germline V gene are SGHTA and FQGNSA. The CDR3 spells CASSSDRPGELFF. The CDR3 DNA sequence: TGTGCCAGCAGCTCGGACAGGCCCGGGGAGCTGTTTTTT.

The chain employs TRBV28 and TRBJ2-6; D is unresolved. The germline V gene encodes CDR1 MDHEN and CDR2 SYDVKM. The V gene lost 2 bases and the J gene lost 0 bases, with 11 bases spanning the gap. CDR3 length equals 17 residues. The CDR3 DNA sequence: TGTGCCAGCAGTTTAGGTTTAGGAGCCTCTGGGGCCAACGTCCTGACTTTC. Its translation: CASSLGLGASGANVLTF.

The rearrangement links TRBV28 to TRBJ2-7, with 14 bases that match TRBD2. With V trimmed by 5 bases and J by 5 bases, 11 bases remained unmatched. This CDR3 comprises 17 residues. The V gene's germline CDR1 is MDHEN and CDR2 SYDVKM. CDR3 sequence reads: CASSPRTSGRTIHEQYF. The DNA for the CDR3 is TGTGCCAGCAGTCCAAGGACTAGCGGGAGGACTATCCACGAGCAGTACTTC.

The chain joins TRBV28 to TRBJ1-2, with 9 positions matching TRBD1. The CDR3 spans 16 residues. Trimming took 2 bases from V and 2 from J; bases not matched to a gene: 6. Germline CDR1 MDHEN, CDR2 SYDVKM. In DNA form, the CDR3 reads TGTGCCAGCAGTTTAGAAGCTGGGACAGGGAACTATGGCTACACCTTC. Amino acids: CASSLEAGTGNYGYTF.

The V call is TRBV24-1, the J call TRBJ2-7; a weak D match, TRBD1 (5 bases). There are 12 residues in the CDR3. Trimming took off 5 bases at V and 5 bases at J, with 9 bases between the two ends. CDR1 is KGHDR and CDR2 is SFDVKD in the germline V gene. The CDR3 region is CATSARGNEQYF. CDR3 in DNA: TGTGCCACCAGTGCAAGGGGCAACGAGCAGTACTTC.

In nucleotides, the CDR3 is TGTGCCAGCAGTTTACAGGGGAAAGCGACTAATGAAAAACTGTTTTTT. Translation: CASSLQGKATNEKLFF. The chain recombines TRBV28 with TRBJ1-4; weak D call: TRBD1 (6 bases). CDR3 size: 16 residues. The germline CDR1 and CDR2 sequences are MDHEN and SYDVKM. V was pared by 2 bases and J by 2 bases, with 12 bases between.

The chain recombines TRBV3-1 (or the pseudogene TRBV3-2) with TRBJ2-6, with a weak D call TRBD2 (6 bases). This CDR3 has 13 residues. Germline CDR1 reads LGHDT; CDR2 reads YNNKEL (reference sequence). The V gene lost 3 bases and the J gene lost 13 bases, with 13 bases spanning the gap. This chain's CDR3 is CASSQSGVEVLTF. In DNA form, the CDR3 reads TGTGCCAGCAGCCAGTCGGGGGTAGAAGTCCTGACTTTC.

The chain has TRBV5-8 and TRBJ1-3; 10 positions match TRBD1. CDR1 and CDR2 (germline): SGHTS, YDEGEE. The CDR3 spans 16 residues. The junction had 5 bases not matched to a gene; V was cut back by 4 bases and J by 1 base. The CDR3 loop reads CASSLEGQGSGNTIYF. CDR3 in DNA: TGTGCCAGCAGCCTGGAGGGACAGGGGTCTGGAAACACCATATATTTT.